The clone carrying this TCR beta chain was seen once. CDR3 length equals 15 residues. Trimming pared 4 bases from V and 6 bases from J, leaving 19 bases between. Germline V CDR1 and CDR2: ENHRY, SYGVKD. This sample was taken from a study of technical replicates of blood from a few donors. Method: immunoSEQ multiplex PCR; TCRdb's copy keeps in-frame clones and lacks some. The sample carries tens of thousands of clones, more than 95% recorded once. The specimen sequenced was T cells isolated from PBMCs. The TCR sequence derives from a human donor in good health. The V gene is TRBV10-3, the J gene TRBJ2-7, with D unresolved. The CDR3 is CAISVFGSLVGEQYF. DNA for the CDR3: TGTGCCATCAGTGTTTTTGGGTCCCTAGTGGGCGAGCAGTACTTC.